This T cell receptor (beta chain) was found in a study of cytomegalovirus exposure and HLA in healthy donors. About the research overall: Among roughly 180 million T cells, an earlier analysis found roughly 100 million unique TCR beta sequences. General study results and limits: A later analysis by the authors found several of the most significant clusters apparently linked to common viral pathogens. The classifier reportedly diagnosed cytomegalovirus status with high specificity and sensitivity.

The length of the CDR3 is 10 residues. The V end lost 4 bases, the J end lost 6 bases, and 3 bases lay between the germline ends. The germline gives CDR1 MNHEY, CDR2 SVGAGI. Regarding this clone: Antigen: not known.

Both 60 Vbeta primers and 13 Jbeta primers went into the PCR. Repertoires were generated with immunoSEQ multiplex PCR, while TCRdb's copy carries only in-frame clones and drops some. The sample lists 120,000 to 150,000 clones; roughly 80% were seen once. The chain combines TRBV6-5 with TRBJ1-1; D not resolved. This TCR came from a woman aged 40 to 50 in good health and CMV-seropositive. The sequenced material came from PBMCs. This CDR3 is CASSWPEAFF. CDR3 nucleotide sequence: TGTGCCAGCAGTTGGCCTGAAGCTTTCTTT.